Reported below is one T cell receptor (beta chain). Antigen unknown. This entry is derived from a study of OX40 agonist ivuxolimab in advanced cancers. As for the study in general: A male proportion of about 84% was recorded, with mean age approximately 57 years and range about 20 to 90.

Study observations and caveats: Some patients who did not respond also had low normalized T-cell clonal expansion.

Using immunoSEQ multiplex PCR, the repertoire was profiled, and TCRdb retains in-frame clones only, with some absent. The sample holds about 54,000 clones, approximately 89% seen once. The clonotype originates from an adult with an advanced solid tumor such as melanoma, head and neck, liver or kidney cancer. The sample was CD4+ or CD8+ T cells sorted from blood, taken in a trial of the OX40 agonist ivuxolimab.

The CDR3 spells CASSFPGSEQFF. Here the CDR3 DNA reads TGTGCCAGCAGCTTCCCAGGGTCAGAGCAGTTCTTC. J is TRBJ2-1 and V is TRBV7-9; perhaps TRBD1 as D (5 bases). Trimming stripped 3 bases from V and 10 bases from J, with 10 bases between. In germline, CDR1 is SEHNR, CDR2 FQNEAQ (reference sequence). The CDR3 loop spans 12 amino acids.